The rows below give T cell receptor beta chains drawn from one sample of a study of tumor-infiltrating lymphocytes in primary liver carcinoma. TCRdb processed the multiplex PCR reads anew with MiXCR; each CDR3 protein has one entry. The top ten hold 28% of the sample, which has about 74,000 distinct CDR3 sequences, roughly three quarters seen once. Sequenced input: liver tumor tissue from sampling region 4. These TCRs come from a man aged 40-49 years with primary liver carcinoma and hepatitis B virus infection. Each CDR3 is given with its conserved first and last residue. A D gene is named only where the DNA matches it firmly. Clone size is not always given. Where it is, it says once, few, many or a class for expanded clones.

d_call clone_size j_call v_call cdr3_nt cdr3_aa
TRBD1 . TRBJ2-7 TRBV5-4 TGTGCCAGCAGCTTGGGGGGACAGAACCACGAGCAGTACTTC CASSLGGQNHEQYF
. . TRBJ2-1 TRBV6-4 TGTGCCAACCACAACATGGAACACTACGGCAATGAGCAGTTCTTC CANHNMEHYGNEQFF
. once TRBJ2-5 TRBV4-2 TGTGCTAGCAGCCAAGATATACCGCCTCAAGAGACCCAGTACTTC CASSQDIPPQETQYF
. once TRBJ2-7 TRBV11-2 TGTGCCAGCAGCCCTTCGACTATCATATACGAGCAGTACTTC CASSPSTIIYEQYF
TRBD1 many TRBJ2-1 TRBV6-4 TGTGCCAGCAGTGACTCGACAGGGGGCTACAATGAGCAGTTCTTC CASSDSTGGYNEQFF
. . TRBJ2-2 TRBV28 TGTTCCAGCAGTTTGGCACAAACCGTGGAGCTGTTTTTT CSSSLAQTVELFF
. . TRBJ1-6 TRBV6-1 TGCGCCACCACCCCCCAACAGGGCGGAAATTCACCCTTCCACTTT CATTPQQGGNSPFHF
. . TRBJ2-3 TRBV30 TGTGACTGGGGTCAGGGGCTTAGCACAGATACGCAGTATTTT CDWGQGLSTDTQYF
. . TRBJ2-1 TRBV29-1 TGCAGCGTCGCCTGGACTAACGGGAGCTCCTACAATGAGCAGTTCTTT CSVAWTNGSSYNEQFF
TRBD2 . TRBJ2-5 TRBV5-1 TGCGCCAGCGGCTTGGCGGGGGGCGAGGAGACCCAGTATTTC CASGLAGGEETQYF
TRBD2 . TRBJ2-3 TRBV2 TGTACCAACAGTAGCGGGAGCGATACGCAGTATTTT CTNSSGSDTQYF
. . TRBJ2-7 TRBV29-1 TGCAGCGTTGAGTCGGAACAAGGATACGAGCAGTACTTC CSVESEQGYEQYF
. . TRBJ2-2 TRBV6-5 TGTGCCAGCAGTTGCAAACCCCGGGGTGTCGGGGAGCTGTTTTTT CASSCKPRGVGELFF